Listed here are 23 T cell receptor beta chains from one sample, sequenced in a study of CD8+CD57+ T cells in acquired aplastic anemia. Genomic DNA provided the template from which TCR beta VDJ and CDR3 profiles were obtained. TCRdb called the reads again in MiXCR, with one record for every CDR3 protein. The sample has 150,000 to 200,000 distinct CDR3 sequences, around 48% seen once; the top ten hold roughly 29%. Patients included in sequencing had previously demonstrated CD8+CD57+ cell expansion by flow cytometry. The specimen was sorted CD4+, CD8+, or CD8+CD57+ T cells (not recorded which) from PBMCs. These receptors were obtained from a human donor with aplastic anemia.

This clonotype appeared many times. J is TRBJ2-3 and V is TRBV24-1; no firm D call. Deletions cut 3 bases from V and 6 bases from J, with 6 bases between. CDR3 size: 12 residues. From germline, CDR1 is KGHDR and CDR2 SFDVKD. CDR3 nucleotide sequence: TGTGCCACCAGTGATATCTTGGATACGCAGTATTTT. As protein: CATSDILDTQYF.

CDR3 region: CATSKETGAGNTIYF. The CDR3 DNA follows: TGTGCCACCAGCAAAGAGACAGGGGCAGGAAACACCATATATTTT. The chain employs TRBV15 and TRBJ1-3; TRBD1 matches at 8 bases. Losses at the gene ends were 4 bases for V and 4 bases for J; bases not matched to a gene: 6. The CDR3 is 15 amino acids. Germline loops: CDR1 LNHNV, CDR2 YYDKDF (reference sequence).

The chain joins TRBV29-1 to TRBJ2-1; D is undetermined. CDR1 SQVTM and CDR2 ANQGSEA come from the germline V gene. The CDR3 is 11 residues long. V was clipped by 0 bases and J by 9 bases, with 6 bases between them. CDR3 sequence reads: CSVEDLLEQFF. The CDR3, as DNA: TGCAGCGTTGAAGATCTCCTTGAGCAGTTCTTC.

This clonotype was picked up many times. V gene TRBV7-9 combines with J gene TRBJ2-7; D gene unclear. Germline CDR1 SEHNR, CDR2 FQNEAQ (reference sequence). This CDR3 spans 15 amino acids. V lost 5 bases and J 5 bases, leaving 19 bases between the germline ends. The CDR3 bases are TGTGCCAGCAGCCCTCAGACCCCCTTATTAGACGAGCAGTACTTC. Its translation: CASSPQTPLLDEQYF.

Only a few counts were recorded for this clonotype. The chain has TRBV7-6 and TRBJ2-7, with D perhaps matching TRBD1 (5 bases). With 0 bases removed from V and 4 bases from J, the gap between germline ends came to 10 bases. The CDR3 spans 14 residues. Per the germline V gene, CDR1 is SGHVS and CDR2 is FNYEAQ. CDR3 sequence: CASSLAPGPYEQYF. The DNA of the CDR3 is TGTGCCAGCAGCTTAGCGCCAGGGCCATACGAGCAGTACTTC.

This clonotype was picked up many times. The genes are TRBV5-5 and TRBJ1-2, with D possibly TRBD1 on 6 matching bases. The V end was cut by 3 bases, the J end by 3 bases, with 15 bases between. Per the germline V gene, CDR1 is SGHKS and CDR2 is YYEKEE (reference sequence). The CDR3 is made up of 15 amino acids. The CDR3 coding sequence is TGTGCCAGCAGCTCGCCACAGGGTTACGACTATGGCTACACCTTC. Its translation: CASSSPQGYDYGYTF.

This clonotype was counted between two and nine times. The chain is built from TRBV25-1 and TRBJ1-2; 9 bases map to TRBD1. J lost 5 bases, V lost 2 bases, and 6 bases had no gene match. The CDR3 spans 15 residues. Germline V gives CDR1 MGHDK, CDR2 SYGVNS. In nucleotides, the CDR3 is TGTGCCAGCAGTGAAGGGAACAGGGGGCAATATGGCTACACCTTC. Protein sequence: CASSEGNRGQYGYTF.

This clonotype has at least ten counts. The chain links TRBV29-1 to TRBJ2-2; perhaps TRBD1 as D (6 bases). CDR1 and CDR2 (germline): SQVTM, ANQGSEA. This CDR3 has 12 residues. V lost 7 bases to trimming and J lost 6 bases, with 12 bases between them. As DNA, the CDR3 is TGCAGCGCCCAATCAGGGGCCGGGGAGCTGTTTTTT. It specifies CSAQSGAGELFF.

This clonotype occurred many times. The rearrangement links TRBV9 to TRBJ2-2, with D uncertain. The length of the CDR3 is 15 residues. Germline-derived CDR1 and CDR2 are SGDLS and YYNGEE. V lost 4 bases and J lost 4, with 14 bases in between. The CDR3 DNA is TGTGCCAGCAGCTCCAGGAGTCCTGGCACCGGGGAGCTGTTTTTT. Translation: CASSSRSPGTGELFF. Looking up the rest from reference TRBV9 and TRBJ2-2 gives the full variable domain: DSGVTQTPKHLITATGQRVTLRCSPRSGDLSVYWYQQSLDQGLQFLIQYYNGEERAKGNILERFSAQQFPDLHSELNLSSLELGDSALYFCASSSRSPGTGELFFGEGSRLTVL.

CDR3 sequence (DNA): TGTGCCAGCAGGATACTTCTGAACACTGAAGCTTTCTTT. This translates into CASRILLNTEAFF. The chain carries TRBV2 and TRBJ1-1, with no clear D. Looked up from germline, CDR1 is SNHLY and CDR2 is FYNNEI. This CDR3 is 13 amino acids long. V was pared by 6 bases and J by 0 bases, with 8 bases between. Supplemented by reference TRBV2 and TRBJ1-1, the full variable domain reads EPEVTQTPSHQVTQMGQEVILRCVPISNHLYFYWYRQILGQKVEFLVSFYNNEISEKSEIFDDQFSVERPDGSNFTLKIRSTKLEDSAMYFCASRILLNTEAFFGQGTRLTVV.

The chain's CDR3 is CASSFDSGNTIYF. The CDR3, as DNA: TGTGCCAGCAGTTTTGACTCTGGAAACACCATATATTTT. The V and J genes are TRBV27 and TRBJ1-3; D remains unclear. V shed 3 bases and J shed 0 bases, with 3 bases lying between them. The CDR3 contains 13 residues. Per the germline V gene, CDR1 is MNHEY and CDR2 is SMNVEV (reference sequence).

This clonotype was observed many times. The chain is built from TRBV6-5 and TRBJ2-7; no clear D gene. Germline V gene lookup returns CDR1 MNHEY and CDR2 SVGAGI. Between the trimmed V and J ends, which lost 0 bases and 0 bases, there was a span of 15 bases. The CDR3 is 17 residues long. CDR3 amino acids: CASSYSAQAGDSYEQYF. Written as DNA, the CDR3 is TGTGCCAGCAGTTACTCCGCTCAGGCAGGAGACTCCTACGAGCAGTACTTC.

The table lists this clonotype with many counts. The chain links TRBV6-1 to TRBJ2-7; perhaps D is TRBD1 or TRBD2 (8 bases each). Trimming removed 5 bases from V and 5 bases from J, with 25 bases in between. CDR1 and CDR2 (germline): MNHNS, SASEGT. The CDR3 loop spans 17 amino acids. CDR3 nucleotide sequence: TGTGCCAGCAGTCTCCGGACAGGGTGGGCGGGAGGCAACGAGCAGTACTTC. Its translation: CASSLRTGWAGGNEQYF.

V and J are TRBV29-1 and TRBJ2-3, with D tentatively TRBD1 or TRBD2 (6 bases each). CDR1 and CDR2 from the germline V gene are SQVTM and ANQGSEA. This CDR3 comprises 14 residues. V was shortened by 4 bases and J by 5 bases, with 16 bases between the two germline ends. This CDR3 is CSVGLGGGIDTQYF. The CDR3 coding sequence is TGCAGCGTTGGGTTAGGAGGGGGAATAGATACGCAGTATTTT.

The chain joins TRBV5-1 to TRBJ1-1, with D perhaps matching TRBD1 (5 bases). CDR3 length equals 15 residues. CDR1 is SGHRS and CDR2 is YFSETQ in the germline V gene. The V and J ends lost 2 bases and 6 bases respectively, with 17 bases between them. This CDR3 reads CASSFEGPLGAEAFF. CDR3 coding DNA: TGCGCCAGCAGCTTTGAGGGCCCCCTAGGGGCTGAAGCTTTCTTT.

V gene TRBV6-1 combines with J gene TRBJ1-6; 7 nucleotides agree with TRBD1. In germline, CDR1 is MNHNS, CDR2 SASEGT. After removal of 6 bases from V and 2 bases from J, the junction contained 7 bases not matched to a gene. The CDR3 is made up of 16 amino acids. The CDR3 protein is CASSERGLAYNSPLHF. CDR3 nucleotides: TGTGCCAGCAGCGAGAGGGGGCTTGCCTATAATTCACCCCTCCACTTT.

The table lists this clonotype with a few counts. This rearrangement joins TRBV7-2 to TRBJ2-2, with no clear D. This CDR3 contains 12 residues. Germline CDR1 SGHTA, CDR2 FQGNSA. Between the trimmed V and J ends, which lost 5 bases and 7 bases, there was a span of 8 bases. The CDR3 sequence: CASSLQHGELFF. CDR3 DNA sequence: TGTGCCAGCAGCCTGCAGCACGGGGAGCTGTTTTTT.

The V gene is TRBV19, the J gene TRBJ1-5; D is unresolved. The CDR3 covers 12 residues. Germline assignment: CDR1 LNHDA and CDR2 SQIVND (reference sequence). V lost 3 bases and J 6 bases, leaving 6 bases between the germline ends. CDR3 sequence: CASSMLGQPQHF. The CDR3 DNA is TGTGCCAGTAGTATGTTAGGTCAGCCCCAGCATTTT.

This clonotype has more than one count but fewer than ten. The J gene is TRBJ2-4, the V gene TRBV7-3; D remains unclear. CDR1 is SGHTA, CDR2 FQGTGA, per germline. V was trimmed by 5 bases and J by 9 bases, leaving 8 bases between them. CDR3 length: 11 residues. The CDR3 reads CASSPESIQYF. CDR3 DNA: TGTGCCAGCAGCCCCGAAAGCATTCAGTACTTC.

This chain links TRBV7-8 with TRBJ2-7; a possible D gene is TRBD1 (5 bases). CDR1 and CDR2 from the germline V gene are SGHVS and FQNEAQ. The CDR3 spans 16 residues. V was trimmed by 8 bases and J by 0 bases, leaving 20 bases between them. CDR3 sequence: CASGQGQGVFSYEQYF. Here the CDR3 DNA reads TGTGCCAGCGGACAAGGGCAGGGTGTGTTCTCCTACGAGCAGTACTTC.

This clonotype was seen only a few times. This chain links TRBV7-9 with TRBJ2-5; unclear D gene. V gave up 1 base and J gave up 5 bases, with 8 bases separating them. Germline-derived CDR1 and CDR2 are SEHNR and FQNEAQ (reference sequence). The CDR3 length is 13 residues. Here the CDR3 DNA reads TGTGCCAGCAGCTTAGACGTTACGGAGACCCAGTACTTC. Amino acid sequence: CASSLDVTETQYF.

With respect to this clonotype: A read error may explain this, as a much larger clone is one base away. The V call is TRBV7-2, the J call TRBJ2-2; tentative D call: TRBD2 (5 bases). CDR3 length equals 15 residues. The germline gives CDR1 SGHTA, CDR2 FQGNSA. This CDR3 is CASSLVPEYTGELLF. CDR3 coding DNA: TGTGCCAGCAGCTTAGTTCCGGAGTACACCGGGGAGCTGCTTTTT. The whole variable domain, remainder taken from reference TRBV7-2 and TRBJ2-2, is GAGVSQSPSNKVTEKGKDVELRCDPISGHTALYWYRQSLGQGLEFLIYFQGNSAPDKSGLPSDRFSAERTGGSVSTLTIQRTQQEDSAVYLCASSLVPEYTGELLFGEGSRLTVL.

The chain combines TRBV28 with TRBJ1-6; D might be TRBD1 (5 bases). The CDR3 sequence is 13 residues long. The germline V gene encodes CDR1 MDHEN and CDR2 SYDVKM. Trimming took 4 bases from V and 6 from J, leaving 7 bases between them. The CDR3 reads CASSSGFNSPLHF. CDR3 nucleotides: TGTGCCAGCAGTTCAGGGTTTAATTCACCCCTCCACTTT.